This record covers a single T cell receptor beta chain. Its recognized antigen is unknown. Base qualities are not at hand, and no much larger clone is one base apart. The data were obtained in a study of blood T cell repertoires in COVID-19 (dated by TCRdb to the early 2020s). Some background on the complete study: Collaborator samples came from the United States, Italy and Spain and covered acute and convalescent phases of COVID-19. A de-identified subject ID, COVID-19 status, age in years and sex were almost always included in the sample metadata. The samples were drawn from the first 160 participants of the ongoing ImmuneRACE study and from 950 to 1,500 subjects provided by 6 global collaborators. Where available, HLA class I and class II types were obtained from metadata supplied by the sample provider rather than from assay-based typing. The repertoires were released in a freely available public database meant as a resource for research on the immune response to SARS-CoV-2. Subjects who had been exposed to COVID-19, were actively infected with it, or had recovered from it provided the deeply sampled blood TCRbeta repertoires that made up the dataset. The material from the prospective study consisted of cDNA or gDNA derived from T cells, B-cell-depleted T cells, or PBMCs. General conclusions and limits of the study: The amount of clinical and demographic metadata varied by source and participant and was provided uncurated.

Participants in the prospective study were aged about 18 to 90 years, lived in about two dozen United States geographic areas, and enrolled through a virtual design. In the prospective study, cohorts were assigned on the basis of participant-reported clinical history obtained from a screening survey and a study questionnaire. In the prospective study, whole blood, serum and a nasopharyngeal or oropharyngeal swab were collected from each participant by mobile phlebotomists. Participants in the prospective study had the option to provide additional blood draws and questionnaires over an approximately two-month period. Before DNA extraction, prospective study blood samples were shipped either frozen or at room temperature. The immunoSEQ Assay, a bias-controlled multiplex PCR, was used to amplify TCRbeta CDR3 regions from genomic DNA. Regarding the original processing steps: The number of nucleated cells in each sample was estimated by amplification of reference gene primers within the assay. To quantify the absolute abundance of each unique TCRbeta CDR3 rearrangement, sequence reads were collapsed and filtered. For each sample, productive Simpson clonality was calculated as the square root of Simpson's diversity index across productive rearrangements. TCRdb stores this immuneACCESS table with in-frame sequences only. Part of the clones is absent; in the studies checked, under half of the shortfall reflects unresolved V genes, and no reason is known for the rest. V and J calls and clone size are as listed in that table; D and trimming were resolved from the DNA. Here the sample has some 210,000 clones; roughly 79% occur a single time. The ten largest clones represent around 8.9% of the sample.

From the germline V gene, CDR1 is MNHNS and CDR2 is SASEGT. Trimming removed 3 bases from V and 3 bases from J, leaving 12 bases between the germline ends. Its CDR3 holds 14 amino acids, cysteine through phenylalanine. Here the CDR3 DNA is all that survives: 42 bases in frame from base 1. Sequenced input: PBMCs or T cells enriched from blood (not recorded which). This chain is built from TRBV6-1 and TRBJ2-7; tentative D gene TRBD1, with 5 bases matching. The clonotype originates from a woman aged 45-60 years with acute COVID-19. The DNA reads as follows: TGTGCCAGCAGTGATTCTGCAGGGTACTACGAGCAGTACTTC. This codes for CASSDSAGYYEQYF.